Listed below are T cell receptor beta chains from one sample, sequenced in a study of CD8+ T cells in alopecia areata. The protocol was immunoSEQ multiplex PCR, while the TCRdb copy is restricted to in-frame clones and leaves out a portion. Of 95,000 to 150,000 clones listed, 61% are singletons. The sample in question was CD4+ T cells sorted from blood, obtained at week 4, from a patient treated with tofacitinib. All receptors come from a human donor with alopecia areata. Both conserved end residues are part of each CDR3. Fields, in order: J gene, D gene, clone size, V gene, CDR3 protein, CDR3 DNA. The D gene is left open where the match is weak. The size entry is marked missing in some rows and otherwise reads once, few, many or a size class.

TRBJ1-5 | . | . | TRBV5-6 | CASSEGNLPQHF | TGTGCCAGCAGCGAAGGGAACCTCCCCCAGCATTTT
TRBJ1-2 | TRBD1 | many | TRBV7-2 | CASSLSGQATYGYTF | TGTGCCAGCAGCTTATCGGGACAGGCAACCTATGGCTACACCTTC
TRBJ2-5 | . | . | TRBV2 | CASARTPDLQETQYF | TGTGCCAGCGCCCGAACACCCGACCTACAAGAGACCCAGTACTTC
TRBJ2-4 | . | . | TRBV28 | CASSFRQMNIQYF | TGTGCCAGCAGTTTTAGGCAGATGAACATTCAGTACTTC
TRBJ2-2 | . | . | TRBV14 | CASSHRNTGELFF | TGTGCCAGCAGCCATAGAAACACCGGGGAGCTGTTTTTT
TRBJ2-1 | . | few | TRBV6-5 | CASSYSRVYNEQFF | TGTGCCAGCAGTTATAGTAGGGTATACAATGAGCAGTTCTTC
TRBJ1-2 | . | . | TRBV29-1 | CSVVREYGYTF | TGCAGCGTTGTAAGGGAATATGGCTACACCTTC
TRBJ2-5 | . | . | TRBV5-1 | CASSLFGQQETQYF | TGCGCCAGCAGCTTGTTTGGCCAACAAGAGACCCAGTACTTC
TRBJ2-2 | . | few | TRBV7-7 | CASSPTVNTGELFF | TGTGCCAGCAGCCCCACAGTGAACACCGGGGAGCTGTTTTTT
TRBJ1-4 | . | few | TRBV29-1 | CSVGWDEKLFF | TGCAGCGTAGGGTGGGATGAAAAACTGTTTTTT
TRBJ2-5 | TRBD2 | . | TRBV6-5 | CASSYGLAGIQETQYF | TGTGCCAGCAGTTACGGACTAGCGGGGATCCAAGAGACCCAGTACTTC
TRBJ1-2 | . | . | TRBV2 | CASSNFRVGSYGYTF | TGTGCCAGCAGTAACTTCAGGGTCGGTAGCTATGGCTACACCTTC
TRBJ2-3 | . | . | TRBV5-1 | CASSLGQDTDTQYF | TGCGCCAGCAGCTTAGGACAAGACACAGATACGCAGTATTTT
TRBJ2-1 | . | few | TRBV5-1 | CASSWAPYNEQFF | TGCGCCAGCAGCTGGGCCCCTTACAATGAGCAGTTCTTC
TRBJ2-5 | . | . | TRBV5-1 | CASSPRQVQETQYF | TGCGCCAGCAGCCCCAGACAAGTACAAGAGACCCAGTACTTC
TRBJ2-3 | . | . | TRBV19 | CASSPLGAGPDNTQYF | TGTGCCAGTAGTCCCCTCGGGGCGGGTCCTGACAATACGCAGTATTTT
TRBJ2-1 | TRBD2 | . | TRBV29-1 | CSVADGTSGRSEQFF | TGCAGCGTAGCGGACGGGACTAGCGGGAGGTCTGAGCAGTTCTTC
TRBJ2-7 | . | few | TRBV29-1 | CSVRWNRANFGYEQYF | TGCAGCGTTAGGTGGAACAGGGCGAATTTTGGATACGAGCAGTACTTC
TRBJ1-2 | . | . | TRBV28 | CASRVSGEFSGYTF | TGTGCCAGCAGGGTATCAGGGGAATTCAGTGGCTACACCTTC